Listed below are T cell receptor beta chains from one sample, sequenced in a study of shared clonotypes between healthy human individuals. The protocol was immunoSEQ multiplex PCR, while the TCRdb copy is restricted to in-frame clones and leaves out a portion. Among nearly 1 million clones listed, approximately 80% were seen once. The sequencing input was memory CD4+ T cells sorted from blood. All receptors derive from a man aged 18 to 29 in good health. Each CDR3 is given with its conserved first and last residue. Fields, in order: V gene, J gene, clone size, D gene, CDR3 protein, CDR3 DNA. The D gene is left open where the match is weak. Size values are once, few and many counts, or a class for expanded clones, and some rows have none.

v_gene: TRBV14
j_gene: TRBJ2-1
abundance: NA
d_gene: NA
CDR3aa: CASSQGVTAYNEQFF
CDR3nt: TGTGCCAGCAGCCAAGGGGTTACAGCCTACAATGAGCAGTTCTTC

v_gene: TRBV11-3
j_gene: TRBJ1-1
abundance: NA
d_gene: TRBD1
CDR3aa: CASSRDRGRAFF
CDR3nt: TGTGCCAGCAGCCGGGACAGGGGTCGAGCTTTCTTT

v_gene: TRBV14
j_gene: TRBJ2-7
abundance: NA
d_gene: TRBD2
CDR3aa: CASSRAGRSTTYEQYF
CDR3nt: TGTGCCAGCAGCCGCGCCGGGAGGTCAACGACCTACGAGCAGTACTTC

v_gene: TRBV20-1
j_gene: TRBJ1-5
abundance: NA
d_gene: NA
CDR3aa: CSAPAPQHF
CDR3nt: TGCAGTGCCCCGGCGCCCCAGCATTTT

v_gene: TRBV19
j_gene: TRBJ2-4
abundance: NA
d_gene: TRBD1
CDR3aa: CASSSPGQGRENIQYF
CDR3nt: TGTGCCAGTAGTTCCCCCGGACAGGGGAGGGAAAACATTCAGTACTTC

v_gene: TRBV5-1
j_gene: TRBJ2-1
abundance: NA
d_gene: NA
CDR3aa: CASSNPTTYNEQFF
CDR3nt: TGCGCCAGCAGCAACCCGACTACCTACAATGAGCAGTTCTTC

v_gene: TRBV5-8
j_gene: TRBJ1-6
abundance: NA
d_gene: TRBD1
CDR3aa: CASSIGTALNSPLHF
CDR3nt: TGTGCCAGCAGCATCGGGACAGCCCTTAATTCACCCCTCCACTTT

v_gene: TRBV7-9
j_gene: TRBJ2-4
abundance: NA
d_gene: TRBD2
CDR3aa: CASSASGGAKNIQYF
CDR3nt: TGTGCCAGCAGCGCCAGCGGGGGGGCCAAAAACATTCAGTACTTC

v_gene: TRBV18
j_gene: TRBJ1-1
abundance: NA
d_gene: NA
CDR3aa: CASSPTREGRTEAFF
CDR3nt: TGTGCCAGCTCACCTACAAGGGAGGGAAGGACTGAAGCTTTCTTT

v_gene: TRBV6-6
j_gene: TRBJ1-1
abundance: NA
d_gene: NA
CDR3aa: CASKAGWTNTEAFF
CDR3nt: TGTGCCAGCAAAGCGGGGTGGACGAACACTGAAGCTTTCTTT

v_gene: TRBV14
j_gene: TRBJ1-1
abundance: once
d_gene: NA
CDR3aa: CASSPFIAGNTEAFF
CDR3nt: TGTGCCAGCAGCCCGTTCATAGCCGGGAACACTGAAGCTTTCTTT

v_gene: TRBV18
j_gene: TRBJ1-6
abundance: NA
d_gene: NA
CDR3aa: CASSEARAGGSPLHF
CDR3nt: TGTGCCAGCTCAGAGGCACGAGCGGGAGGTTCACCCCTCCACTTT

v_gene: TRBV27
j_gene: TRBJ2-3
abundance: few
d_gene: NA
CDR3aa: CASSADTQYF
CDR3nt: TGTGCCAGCAGCGCAGATACGCAGTATTTT

v_gene: TRBV6-5
j_gene: TRBJ2-1
abundance: NA
d_gene: TRBD2
CDR3aa: CASRRGLANYNEQFF
CDR3nt: TGTGCCAGCAGACGGGGACTAGCTAACTACAATGAGCAGTTCTTC

v_gene: TRBV6-5
j_gene: TRBJ2-5
abundance: NA
d_gene: NA
CDR3aa: CASSSTGGSQETQYF
CDR3nt: TGTGCCAGCAGTTCGACAGGCGGTTCGCAAGAGACCCAGTACTTC

v_gene: TRBV7-9
j_gene: TRBJ2-7
abundance: NA
d_gene: NA
CDR3aa: CASSLVNYEQYF
CDR3nt: TGTGCCAGCAGCTTAGTCAACTACGAGCAGTACTTC

v_gene: TRBV6-5
j_gene: TRBJ1-2
abundance: NA
d_gene: NA
CDR3aa: CASSYSRYNYGYTF
CDR3nt: TGTGCCAGCAGTTACTCTAGATATAACTATGGCTACACCTTC

v_gene: TRBV6-1
j_gene: TRBJ2-7
abundance: NA
d_gene: TRBD2
CDR3aa: CASSRLAWEQYF
CDR3nt: TGTGCCAGCAGTCGACTAGCCTGGGAGCAGTACTTC

v_gene: TRBV18
j_gene: TRBJ1-1
abundance: NA
d_gene: NA
CDR3aa: CASSPPGRDTEAFF
CDR3nt: TGTGCCAGCTCACCACCGGGAAGGGACACTGAAGCTTTCTTT

v_gene: TRBV5-1
j_gene: TRBJ2-3
abundance: NA
d_gene: TRBD1
CDR3aa: CASSLRPSGTGPTDTQYF
CDR3nt: TGCGCCAGCAGCCTGAGACCATCGGGGACAGGCCCCACAGATACGCAGTATTTT

v_gene: TRBV2
j_gene: TRBJ2-7
abundance: NA
d_gene: NA
CDR3aa: CASSVREQYF
CDR3nt: TGTGCCAGCAGTGTGCGGGAGCAGTACTTC

v_gene: TRBV7-2
j_gene: TRBJ2-3
abundance: NA
d_gene: NA
CDR3aa: CASSPQRSSTDTQYF
CDR3nt: TGTGCCAGCAGCCCCCAGCGGTCTAGCACAGATACGCAGTATTTT

v_gene: TRBV5-1
j_gene: TRBJ2-5
abundance: NA
d_gene: NA
CDR3aa: CASSLDRPSETQYF
CDR3nt: TGCGCCAGCAGCCTGGACAGACCTTCCGAGACCCAGTACTTC

v_gene: TRBV6-1
j_gene: TRBJ1-6
abundance: NA
d_gene: TRBD1
CDR3aa: CASSVEQGSRSPLHF
CDR3nt: TGTGCCAGCAGTGTAGAACAGGGGTCACGATCACCCCTCCACTTT

v_gene: TRBV5-6
j_gene: TRBJ2-1
abundance: NA
d_gene: NA
CDR3aa: CASSSKNNEQFF
CDR3nt: TGTGCCAGCAGCTCTAAGAACAATGAGCAGTTCTTC

v_gene: TRBV30
j_gene: TRBJ1-2
abundance: NA
d_gene: TRBD1
CDR3aa: CAWRKGALGYGYTF
CDR3nt: TGTGCCTGGAGAAAGGGGGCGCTGGGATATGGCTACACCTTC

v_gene: TRBV6-5
j_gene: TRBJ1-4
abundance: NA
d_gene: NA
CDR3aa: CASSPRPGSPEKLFF
CDR3nt: TGTGCCAGCAGTCCACGGCCAGGGTCCCCAGAAAAACTGTTTTTT

v_gene: TRBV10-3
j_gene: TRBJ1-3
abundance: once
d_gene: NA
CDR3aa: CAIGTLGNTIYF
CDR3nt: TGTGCCATCGGCACCCTTGGAAACACCATATATTTT

v_gene: TRBV28
j_gene: TRBJ1-6
abundance: many
d_gene: NA
CDR3aa: CASSSGRLLHF
CDR3nt: TGTGCCAGCAGTTCCGGACGGCTCCTCCACTTT

v_gene: TRBV6-5
j_gene: TRBJ2-3
abundance: NA
d_gene: NA
CDR3aa: CASSYLGQDTQYF
CDR3nt: TGTGCCAGCAGTTACTTAGGGCAAGATACGCAGTATTTT

v_gene: TRBV6-1
j_gene: TRBJ1-6
abundance: NA
d_gene: NA
CDR3aa: CASLLDYNSPLHF
CDR3nt: TGTGCCAGCCTACTAGATTATAATTCACCCCTCCACTTT

v_gene: TRBV11-2
j_gene: TRBJ2-3
abundance: NA
d_gene: NA
CDR3aa: CASSSRRGLRTDTQYF
CDR3nt: TGTGCCAGCAGCTCCCGGCGCGGATTACGCACAGATACGCAGTATTTT

v_gene: TRBV9
j_gene: TRBJ2-1
abundance: NA
d_gene: TRBD2
CDR3aa: CASSSMVSGSSYNEQFF
CDR3nt: TGTGCCAGCAGCTCGATGGTCAGCGGGAGCTCCTACAATGAGCAGTTCTTC

v_gene: TRBV5-8
j_gene: TRBJ2-7
abundance: NA
d_gene: NA
CDR3aa: CASSLRHSSYQEQYF
CDR3nt: TGTGCCAGCAGCTTGCGGCACTCTTCTTACCAGGAGCAGTACTTC

v_gene: TRBV9
j_gene: TRBJ2-1
abundance: NA
d_gene: NA
CDR3aa: CASNVGILSHEQFF
CDR3nt: TGTGCCAGCAACGTGGGTATCCTCTCACATGAGCAGTTCTTC

v_gene: TRBV30
j_gene: TRBJ1-1
abundance: NA
d_gene: NA
CDR3aa: CAWTRDPGMNTEAFF
CDR3nt: TGTGCCTGGACACGTGACCCAGGGATGAACACTGAAGCTTTCTTT

v_gene: TRBV2
j_gene: TRBJ1-2
abundance: NA
d_gene: NA
CDR3aa: CASSGTNYGYTF
CDR3nt: TGTGCCAGCAGTGGGACTAACTATGGCTACACCTTC

v_gene: TRBV7-2
j_gene: TRBJ1-1
abundance: once
d_gene: NA
CDR3aa: CASSPRGQYTEAFF
CDR3nt: TGTGCCAGCAGCCCTCGGGGGCAGTACACTGAAGCTTTCTTT

v_gene: TRBV19
j_gene: TRBJ2-4
abundance: NA
d_gene: NA
CDR3aa: CASSITGQGVNIQYF
CDR3nt: TGTGCCAGTAGCATCACCGGGCAGGGCGTAAACATTCAGTACTTC

v_gene: TRBV2
j_gene: TRBJ2-3
abundance: few
d_gene: TRBD2
CDR3aa: CASSPLAGGTDTQYF
CDR3nt: TGTGCCAGCAGTCCACTAGCGGGGGGCACAGATACGCAGTATTTT

v_gene: TRBV28
j_gene: TRBJ1-1
abundance: NA
d_gene: NA
CDR3aa: CASSSPGAIRLVNTEAFF
CDR3nt: TGTGCCAGCAGTTCCCCCGGGGCCATTCGTTTGGTGAACACTGAAGCTTTCTTT

v_gene: TRBV28
j_gene: TRBJ2-5
abundance: NA
d_gene: NA
CDR3aa: CASSLSGQTFQETQYF
CDR3nt: TGTGCCAGCAGTTTGTCTGGTCAGACCTTCCAAGAGACCCAGTACTTC

v_gene: TRBV28
j_gene: TRBJ1-2
abundance: NA
d_gene: NA
CDR3aa: CASSFFLTDYYGYTF
CDR3nt: TGTGCCAGCAGTTTTTTCCTTACCGATTATTATGGCTACACCTTC

v_gene: TRBV5-1
j_gene: TRBJ1-5
abundance: NA
d_gene: NA
CDR3aa: CASSRYLGQPQHF
CDR3nt: TGCGCCAGCAGCCGCTACTTGGGTCAGCCCCAGCATTTT

v_gene: TRBV2
j_gene: TRBJ1-3
abundance: NA
d_gene: NA
CDR3aa: CASGRGWGTGNTIYF
CDR3nt: TGTGCCAGCGGCCGGGGTTGGGGAACTGGAAACACCATATATTTT

v_gene: TRBV6-5
j_gene: TRBJ1-2
abundance: NA
d_gene: NA
CDR3aa: CASSKDENYGYTF
CDR3nt: TGTGCCAGCAGTAAGGACGAGAACTATGGCTACACCTTC

v_gene: TRBV5-8
j_gene: TRBJ2-5
abundance: NA
d_gene: NA
CDR3aa: CASSLVVGGGQETQYF
CDR3nt: TGTGCCAGCAGCTTGGTCGTAGGAGGCGGACAAGAGACCCAGTACTTC

v_gene: TRBV18
j_gene: TRBJ1-5
abundance: NA
d_gene: TRBD1
CDR3aa: CASSPIDRGRDWQPQHF
CDR3nt: TGTGCCAGCTCACCAATCGACAGGGGGCGTGACTGGCAGCCCCAGCATTTT

v_gene: TRBV6-1
j_gene: TRBJ1-2
abundance: few
d_gene: NA
CDR3aa: CASSRDGQYGYTF
CDR3nt: TGTGCCAGCAGTCGGGACGGGCAATATGGCTACACCTTC

v_gene: TRBV6-6
j_gene: TRBJ2-7
abundance: NA
d_gene: NA
CDR3aa: CASNWRSEQYF
CDR3nt: TGTGCCAGCAATTGGCGGTCCGAGCAGTACTTC

v_gene: TRBV11-2
j_gene: TRBJ1-2
abundance: NA
d_gene: TRBD1
CDR3aa: CASTYGQGGYGYTF
CDR3nt: TGTGCCAGCACCTACGGACAGGGAGGGTATGGCTACACCTTC

v_gene: TRBV28
j_gene: TRBJ2-7
abundance: NA
d_gene: TRBD1
CDR3aa: CASLDRITYEQYF
CDR3nt: TGTGCCAGTCTGGACAGGATAACCTACGAGCAGTACTTC

v_gene: TRBV4-2
j_gene: TRBJ1-4
abundance: NA
d_gene: TRBD1
CDR3aa: CASEAGGAQEKLFF
CDR3nt: TGTGCCAGCGAAGCAGGGGGCGCGCAGGAAAAACTGTTTTTT